The 4 T cell receptor beta chains listed next were all sequenced from one sample in a study of blood T cells in healthy people across ages. The second PCR ran about 6 to 11 cycles with a sample-barcoded 5' primer and J-beta primers. TCRdb reprocessed the 5' RACE reads with MiXCR, giving one entry per CDR3 protein. The sample holds 1.5 million to 2 million distinct CDR3 sequences, less than 50% seen once. Input material: blood. Receptors originate from a woman in her thirties or forties in good health.

V gene TRBV5-1 combines with J gene TRBJ1-2; D is undetermined. Germline CDR1 and CDR2: SGHRS and YFSETQ. This CDR3 has 16 amino acids. The V end was cut by 0 bases, the J end by 7 bases, with 19 bases between. This CDR3 is CASSLDGSGLLAGYTF. The CDR3, as DNA: TGCGCCAGCAGCTTGGATGGGTCGGGTCTTCTGGCTGGCTACACCTTC. Drawing the rest from reference TRBV5-1 and TRBJ1-2, the complete variable domain is KAGVTQTPRYLIKTRGQQVTLSCSPISGHRSVSWYQQTPGQGLQFLFEYFSETQRNKGNFPGRFSGRQFSNSRSEMNVSTLELGDSALYLCASSLDGSGLLAGYTFGSGTRLTVV.

This clonotype was found a few times. The chain is built from TRBV7-3 and TRBJ2-6; D not resolved. Trimming shortened V by 5 bases and J by 1 base, and 12 bases separated the two germline ends. The CDR3 has 16 residues. The V gene's germline CDR1 is SGHTA and CDR2 FQGTGA. The CDR3 region is CASSRDLLSGANVLTF. Written as DNA, the CDR3 is TGTGCCAGCAGCCGCGACTTGCTTTCTGGGGCCAACGTCCTGACTTTC. The full variable domain, in which reference TRBV7-3 and TRBJ2-6 provide the parts outside the CDR3, is GAGVSQTPSNKVTEKGKYVELRCDPISGHTALYWYRQSLGQGPEFLIYFQGTGAADDSGLPNDRFFAVRPEGSVSTLKIQRTERGDSAVYLCASSRDLLSGANVLTFGAGSRLTVL.

This clonotype was seen more than once but under ten times. The J gene is TRBJ2-4, the V gene TRBV7-9, with D uncertain. Between the trimmed V and J ends, which lost 4 bases and 0 bases, there was a span of 13 bases. Germline lookup yields CDR1 SEHNR and CDR2 FQNEAQ (reference sequence). This CDR3 is built from 16 residues. The CDR3 loop reads CASSSGTELAKNIQYF. The CDR3 DNA reads TGTGCCAGCAGCTCGGGCACGGAGTTAGCCAAAAACATTCAGTACTTC. Drawing the rest from reference TRBV7-9 and TRBJ2-4, the complete variable domain is DTGVSQNPRHKITKRGQNVTFRCDPISEHNRLYWYRQTLGQGPEFLTYFQNEAQLEKSRLLSDRFSAERPKGSFSTLEIQRTEQGDSAMYLCASSSGTELAKNIQYFGAGTRLSVL.

This clonotype was seen just once. The chain employs TRBV7-3 and TRBJ2-1; 11 bases are shared with TRBD1. Germline lookup yields CDR1 SGHTA and CDR2 FQGTGA. J lost 4 bases, V lost 4 bases, and 6 bases had no gene match. The CDR3 runs to 16 residues. Here the CDR3 reads CASSSPGTGGYNEQFF. The CDR3 bases are TGTGCCAGCAGCTCCCCCGGGACAGGGGGATACAATGAGCAGTTCTTC.